This T cell receptor beta chain was recovered during a study of OX40 agonist ivuxolimab in advanced cancers. Study-level points and caveats: Partly responding patients at 0.1-3.0 mg/kg showed some of the smallest clonal expansion.

The V end lost 0 bases, the J end lost 1 base, and 8 bases lay between the germline ends. Germline assignment: CDR1 SGHNT and CDR2 YYREEE (reference sequence). The CDR3 is 15 amino acids. To note about this clone: Its antigen is not known.

Generated by immunoSEQ multiplex PCR, the TCRdb table keeps only in-frame clones and is missing some. The data hold over 45,000 clones, with roughly 91% observed a single time. The receptor was isolated from an adult with an advanced solid tumor such as melanoma, head and neck, liver or kidney cancer. The J gene is TRBJ1-3, the V gene TRBV5-4, with D perhaps TRBD1 (6 bases). The sample was CD4+ or CD8+ T cells sorted from blood, taken in a trial of the OX40 agonist ivuxolimab. CDR3 sequence: CASSLGGASGNTIYF. The DNA of the CDR3 is TGTGCCAGCAGCTTGGGGGGGGCTTCTGGAAACACCATATATTTT.